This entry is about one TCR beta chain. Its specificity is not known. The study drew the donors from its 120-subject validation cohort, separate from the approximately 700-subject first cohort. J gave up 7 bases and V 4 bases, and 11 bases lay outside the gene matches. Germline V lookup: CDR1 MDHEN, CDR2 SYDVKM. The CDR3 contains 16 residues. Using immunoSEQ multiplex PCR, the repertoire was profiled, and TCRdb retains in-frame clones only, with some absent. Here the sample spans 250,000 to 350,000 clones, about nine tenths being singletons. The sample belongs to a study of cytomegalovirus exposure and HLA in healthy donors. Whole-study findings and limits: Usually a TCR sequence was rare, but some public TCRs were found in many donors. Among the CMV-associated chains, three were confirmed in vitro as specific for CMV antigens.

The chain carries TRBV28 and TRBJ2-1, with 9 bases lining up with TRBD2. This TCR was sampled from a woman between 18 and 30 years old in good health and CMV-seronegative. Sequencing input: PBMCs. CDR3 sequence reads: CASSSPFGGRGNEQFF. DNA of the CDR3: TGTGCCAGCAGTTCCCCTTTTGGCGGGAGGGGTAATGAGCAGTTCTTC.